This T cell receptor (beta chain) was identified during a study of human T cells and chemical hapten exposure. Study context: The patch tests put 0.01% DPC on the skin of the upper back and were read 6 days later.

As for time point: patch test 1, 2 weeks after DPC sensitization. Treatment indicated: therapeutic diphenylcyclopropenone sensitization with weekly scalp DPC. Drawing of blood took place ahead of applying each patch test. During construction of the library, unique molecular identifiers were attached to individual cDNA molecules for quantitative, reproducible TCR counting. TCRdb redid the calling of the RACE reads with MiXCR, one entry per CDR3 protein. The table has about 56,000 distinct CDR3 sequences, 9.3% seen once. This clonotype came up many times. Germline loops: CDR1 MDHEN, CDR2 SYDVKM. CDR3 length equals 16 residues. Unmatched junction bases numbered 7, after V lost 5 bases and J lost 6 bases.

The rearrangement links TRBV28 to TRBJ1-6, with TRBD1 identical over 10 bases. This clonotype was obtained from a woman between 35 and 50 years old with alopecia areata. Some clones in this sample may be carry-over from other donors' samples. The source was whole blood, collected in connection with sensitization to the hapten diphenylcyclopropenone (DPC). The CDR3 bases are TGTGCCAGCAGTACCCGGACAGGGGGGCGTAATTCACCCCTCCACTTT. Protein sequence: CASSTRTGGRNSPLHF.